This entry describes one TCR beta chain. The entry originates in a study of shared T cell receptors in the human thymus. This CDR3 contains 15 residues. Germline CDR1 SGDLS, CDR2 YYNGEE. Trimming cost V 3 bases and J 8 bases, with 17 bases left between them. Sequencing used immunoSEQ multiplex PCR; TCRdb keeps in-frame clones, though not all of them. The table shows 550,000 to 800,000 clones, with approximately 85% occurring only once. This same sample was also part of a study on human thymus T cells.

The receptor comes from a girl less than two years old with a congenital heart defect. This chain joins TRBV9 and TRBJ1-4; perhaps TRBD1 as D (6 bases). The source material was thymocytes. CDR3 nucleotide sequence: TGTGCCAGCAGCGGCCGGGACAACCAAACGGAAAAACTGTTTTTT. Encoded protein: CASSGRDNQTEKLFF.